Reported below is one T cell receptor (beta chain). This record belongs to a study of blood T cells in healthy people across ages. Germline loops: CDR1 SEHNR, CDR2 FQNEAQ (reference sequence). V lost 6 bases to trimming and J lost 2 bases, with 7 bases between them. This CDR3 region has 12 residues. A second PCR of about 7 to 12 cycles used a sample-barcoded 5' primer and a J-beta primer mix. From the 5' RACE reads, TCRdb called clonotypes with MiXCR, one entry per CDR3 protein. The sample carries a few hundred thousand distinct CDR3 sequences, about 28% recorded once. The same data also went into a second study, on T cells of mothers and their children. Turning to that study: For cDNA synthesis, the complete extracted RNA was used (roughly 1.5 ug per 15 ul). Normalized overlap was always slightly, never significantly, higher in related than unrelated mother-child pairs.

The chain combines TRBV7-9 with TRBJ2-5; D perhaps matches TRBD1 (5 bases). Sequencing was performed on blood. The sequence derives from a boy younger than 10 in good health. DNA of the CDR3: TGTGCCAGCAGACGACAGCAAGAGACCCAGTACTTC. It yields the protein CASRRQQETQYF. Full variable domain (rest looked up from reference TRBV7-9 and TRBJ2-5): DTGVSQNPRHKITKRGQNVTFRCDPISEHNRLYWYRQTLGQGPEFLTYFQNEAQLEKSRLLSDRFSAERPKGSFSTLEIQRTEQGDSAMYLCASRRQQETQYFGPGTRLLVL.